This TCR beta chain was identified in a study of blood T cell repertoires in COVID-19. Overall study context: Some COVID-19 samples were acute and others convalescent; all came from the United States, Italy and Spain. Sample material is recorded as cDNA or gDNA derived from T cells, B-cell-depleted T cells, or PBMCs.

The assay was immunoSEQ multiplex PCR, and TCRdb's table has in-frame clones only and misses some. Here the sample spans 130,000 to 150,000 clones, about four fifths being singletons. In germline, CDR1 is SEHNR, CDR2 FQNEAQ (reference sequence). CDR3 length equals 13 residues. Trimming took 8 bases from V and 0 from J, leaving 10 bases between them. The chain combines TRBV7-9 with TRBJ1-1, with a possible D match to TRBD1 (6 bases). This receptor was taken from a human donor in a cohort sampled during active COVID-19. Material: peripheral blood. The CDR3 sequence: CASGGHLNTEAFF. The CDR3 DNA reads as TGTGCCAGCGGGGGACATCTGAACACTGAAGCTTTCTTT.